Following are 5 T cell receptor beta chains from one sample sequenced in a study of blood T cells in healthy people across ages. A second PCR, run for roughly 7 to 12 cycles, used a sample-barcoded 5' primer plus a J-beta primer mix. One entry per CDR3 protein, called by TCRdb with MiXCR from the 5' RACE reads. The sample yields roughly 800,000 distinct CDR3 sequences, roughly 25% seen once. The sample also formed part of further work on T cells of mothers and their children.

Material for sequencing was blood. These receptors originate from a boy younger than 18 in good health.

The CDR3 region is CASSLGGPLYGNTIYF. CDR3 bases: TGTGCCAGCAGTTTGGGGGGCCCTCTTTACGGAAACACCATATATTTT. The rearrangement uses TRBV27 and TRBJ1-3, with D maybe TRBD1 (6 bases). This CDR3 region has 16 residues. V dropped 3 bases and J dropped 4 bases, with 16 bases sitting between them. Germline CDR1 and CDR2: MNHEY and SMNVEV (reference sequence).

V and J are TRBV27 and TRBJ1-2, with unresolved D. V dropped 0 bases and J dropped 4 bases, with 9 bases sitting between them. The CDR3 extends over 14 amino acids. Germline V lookup: CDR1 MNHEY, CDR2 SMNVEV (reference sequence). CDR3 sequence reads: CASSLSILSYGYTF. The CDR3 region has the DNA TGTGCCAGCAGTTTATCGATCCTGTCCTATGGCTACACCTTC.

V gene TRBV11-2 combines with J gene TRBJ2-1; D not resolved. From germline, CDR1 is SGHAT and CDR2 FQNNGV. V shed 0 bases and J shed 7 bases, with 7 bases lying between them. This CDR3 contains 13 residues. CDR3 nucleotides: TGTGCCAGCAGCTTAGATCAACGGAATGAGCAGTTCTTC. Its protein is CASSLDQRNEQFF.

A few counts support this clonotype. CDR3 loop: CASSNWLYGYTF. The CDR3 DNA reads TGTGCCAGCAGCAATTGGCTCTATGGCTACACCTTC. The chain links TRBV21-1 to TRBJ1-2. TRBV21-1 is designated a pseudogene. This CDR3 region has 12 residues.

As concerns this clonotype: One end of the junction fails to match germline, which may point to a read error. The chain combines TRBV11-2 with TRBJ2-3; 9 bases line up with TRBD1. This CDR3 has 16 residues. Germline V gene lookup returns CDR1 SGHAT and CDR2 FQNNGV. CDR3 loop: CASRAPGQGLTDTQFF. The CDR3 DNA reads as TGTGCCAGCAGGGCTCCGGGACAGGGCCTCACAGATACGCAGTTTTTT.